This T cell receptor beta chain derives from a study of shared clonotypes between healthy human individuals. The naive CD8 population came from CD45RO-negative cells selected for CCR7, without terminally differentiated effector memory CD45RA+ cells. As for this clone: No antigen is known for it.

Findings of the study overall: The four-donor shared clonotypes exceeded non-shared clonotypes in generation probability, with non-shared ones scoring lower. Though the depth was large, rarefaction showed that sorted-subset sequencing was incomplete.

The germline gives CDR1 SNHLY, CDR2 FYNNEI. The CDR3 runs to 13 residues. Germline trimming cut 11 bases from V and 3 bases from J; bases unmatched to any gene: 10. Sequenced by immunoSEQ multiplex PCR; TCRdb stores in-frame clones only, minus some. Altogether some 580,000 clones are present, roughly 98% being singletons, with the ten largest covering approximately 0.33%. The TCR comes from a man younger than 45 in good health. This rearrangement joins TRBV2 to TRBJ2-7; 7 bases fit TRBD1. Source material: naive CD8+ T cells sorted from blood. As DNA, the CDR3 is TGTGCCGCAACTCACCGGGACAGCTACGAGCAGTACTTC. It is translated as CAATHRDSYEQYF.